This is a list of T cell receptor beta chains from one sample in a study of T cells in localized non-small cell lung cancer. Some clones are missing from TCRdb's copy, which holds only in-frame ones; the method was immunoSEQ multiplex PCR. Of 14,000 to 15,000 clones listed, about 85% are singletons. The source was peripheral blood, collected before any cancer treatment. All receptors derive from a female donor of 60 years or more with stage I squamous cell lung carcinoma. Each CDR3 is given with its conserved first and last residue. The D gene is left open where the match is weak. For some rows the clone size is stated as once, few or many, or as a class when expanded; others skip it.

CDR3nt	CDR3aa	abundance	d_gene	v_gene	j_gene
TGTGCCAGCAGTTACTCAAGGACCTCTCCTAGGCAGGAGCATTTT	CASSYSRTSPRQEHF	NA	NA	TRBV6-5	TRBJ1-5
TGTGCCAGCACACGACAGGCAACTAATGAAAAACTGTTTTTT	CASTRQATNEKLFF	NA	NA	TRBV2	TRBJ1-4
TGTGCCAGTAGTATGGGGCAGAAAAATCAGCCCCAGCATTTT	CASSMGQKNQPQHF	NA	NA	TRBV19	TRBJ1-5
TGCGCCAGCAGTCGGGGAGACAGGATTTACGAGCAGTACTTC	CASSRGDRIYEQYF	NA	NA	TRBV10-1	TRBJ2-7
TGTGCCAGCAGCTTGGACTTCAACTTGAACACTGAAGCTTTCTTT	CASSLDFNLNTEAFF	NA	NA	TRBV5-4	TRBJ1-1
TGTGCCAGCAGCCAGCAGGGAACTAGGGGTCAGCCCCAGCATTTT	CASSQQGTRGQPQHF	once	NA	TRBV4-2	TRBJ1-5
TGTGCCAGCAGGACAAATGACTTCGACATTCAGTACTTC	CASRTNDFDIQYF	NA	NA	TRBV27	TRBJ2-4
TGCGCCAGCACGGAAGCGGGGGGGAATGAGCAGTTCTTC	CASTEAGGNEQFF	once	TRBD2	TRBV10-2	TRBJ2-1
TGTGCCAGCAGCCTCGGGGTAGCGGGAGAACAAGAGACCCAGTACTTC	CASSLGVAGEQETQYF	NA	TRBD2	TRBV7-9	TRBJ2-5
TGTGCCAGTAGTATAGGCGGGGGGACTAGCGGTTATGTGGATACGCAGTATTTT	CASSIGGGTSGYVDTQYF	NA	TRBD2	TRBV19	TRBJ2-3
TGTGCCAGCAGAGTTACTGGGGGGGGGCTTAATCAGCCCCAGCATTTT	CASRVTGGGLNQPQHF	NA	NA	TRBV6-6	TRBJ1-5
TGTGCCAGCAGCCCCGAGATCACATTGAACACTGAAGCTTTCTTT	CASSPEITLNTEAFF	NA	NA	TRBV9	TRBJ1-1
TGTGCCAGCAGCTCCATCTCTATGGGGCGCAATGAGCAGTTCTTC	CASSSISMGRNEQFF	NA	NA	TRBV7-8	TRBJ2-1
TGTGCCAGCAGTTGGGGGCCTCTCGCTGAAGCTTTCTTT	CASSWGPLAEAFF	NA	NA	TRBV6-5	TRBJ1-1
TGTGCCAGCTTCCCCGAAATCTCTGGGGCCAACGTCCTGACTTTC	CASFPEISGANVLTF	NA	NA	TRBV6-1	TRBJ2-6
TGTGCCAGCAGGACAGGGGAGAACGAGCAGTACTTC	CASRTGENEQYF	few	TRBD1	TRBV6-5	TRBJ2-7
TGTGCCAGCAGCCTCGGGGGAACGGGAGGGCCTTACGAGCAGTACTTC	CASSLGGTGGPYEQYF	NA	TRBD2	TRBV7-2	TRBJ2-7
TGCGCCAGCAGCCACTTGTTAGGGGGAGGCAATCAGCCCCAGCATTTT	CASSHLLGGGNQPQHF	few	NA	TRBV5-1	TRBJ1-5
TGTGCCAGCAGCCAGGGGGCGATGAACACTGAAGCTTTCTTT	CASSQGAMNTEAFF	NA	TRBD1	TRBV5-4	TRBJ1-1
TGTGCCACCAAGGGGGGCGGAGGCTATGGCTACACCTTC	CATKGGGGYGYTF	NA	NA	TRBV19	TRBJ1-2
TGTGCCAGCAGCGGAATGACTAGCGGGAGTGGAGATACGCAGTATTTT	CASSGMTSGSGDTQYF	once	TRBD2	TRBV5-5	TRBJ2-3
TGTGCCAGTAATCCGGGAACGACGTCACCCCTCCACTTT	CASNPGTTSPLHF	few	NA	TRBV19	TRBJ1-6
TGTGCCAGCAGCTTAGTTCCCATAGGCGTCTACACAGATACGCAGTATTTT	CASSLVPIGVYTDTQYF	NA	NA	TRBV7-2	TRBJ2-3
TGTGCCACCAGCAGAGATCTTACGTTGGCAGGGAATTCACCCCTCCACTTT	CATSRDLTLAGNSPLHF	NA	NA	TRBV15	TRBJ1-6
TGTGCCAGCAGTTTATTGCGAGCGTCCGGGACGGTTTTT	CASSLLRASGTVF	once	NA	TRBV28	TRBJ1-1
TGTGCCAGCTCCTTTGGAGATTTGAGGGAGCAGTACTTC	CASSFGDLREQYF	NA	NA	TRBV18	TRBJ2-7
TGTGCCAGCAGCGCGACAGGAGATGGCTACACCTTC	CASSATGDGYTF	NA	NA	TRBV6-1	TRBJ1-2
TGCGCCAGCAGCCCTCGGCTAATAGGCAATCAGCCCCAGCATTTT	CASSPRLIGNQPQHF	NA	NA	TRBV4-1	TRBJ1-5
TGTGCCAGCAGCCAAGATCAGACAGGTGATCAGCCCCAGCATTTT	CASSQDQTGDQPQHF	few	NA	TRBV4-2	TRBJ1-5
TGCGCCAGCAGCTTGGAAGGGTTGGGAGGGGGAGAGACCCAGTACTTC	CASSLEGLGGGETQYF	NA	NA	TRBV5-1	TRBJ2-5
TGTGCCAGCAGTGAGGTCGGGGAGCTGTTTTTT	CASSEVGELFF	NA	NA	TRBV6-5	TRBJ2-2
TGTGCCAGCAGCTGGACTGAGGACACTGAAGCTTTCTTT	CASSWTEDTEAFF	NA	NA	TRBV27	TRBJ1-1